The T cell receptor beta chain described here comes from a study of T cells in Graves' hyperthyroidism and ophthalmopathy. The CDR3 has 19 amino acids. Looked up from germline, CDR1 is SGHRS and CDR2 is YFSETQ. The V segment lost 4 bases and the J segment 0 bases; nucleotides outside the gene matches: 15. TCR beta CDR3 regions were amplified from RNA. First-round RT-PCR with HTBI primers amplified the TCR CDR3 region. TCRdb redid the calling of the multiplex PCR reads with MiXCR, one entry per CDR3 protein. In the table there are about 400,000 distinct CDR3 sequences, about 15% of which are singletons. This clonotype was observed a handful of times.

The chain combines TRBV5-1 with TRBJ2-1; 8 bases are a match to TRBD1. The sequencing input was blood. The TCR comes from a woman under 30 with Graves' hyperthyroidism that later progressed to Graves' ophthalmopathy. CDR3 nucleotides: TGCGCCAGCAGCGATCAACCGGGACAGGTCGTTCACTCCTACAATGAGCAGTTCTTC. It is translated as CASSDQPGQVVHSYNEQFF.